This T cell receptor (beta chain) derives from a study of tumor and adjacent non-tumor tissue in lung cancer. TCRbeta libraries were built with three rounds of nested PCR, modified from ARM-PCR. TCRdb re-called the multiplex PCR reads through MiXCR, storing one row per CDR3 protein. Here the sample spans 65,000 to 95,000 distinct CDR3 sequences, approximately 71% being singletons. RNA was extracted from bulk tissue without any cell sorting. The V and J ends lost 2 bases and 9 bases, in that order; junction bases with no gene match: 5. Germline assignment: CDR1 MNHNY and CDR2 SVGAGI (reference sequence). This CDR3 comprises 14 residues.

The chain employs TRBV6-6 and TRBJ2-1, with TRBD2 matching over 9 bases. The material sequenced was lung tumor tissue. This clonotype was sampled from a woman aged 70-85 years with non-small cell lung cancer. This CDR3 is CASSYGTSISEQFF. The CDR3 nucleotides read TGTGCCAGCAGTTACGGGACTAGCATCAGTGAGCAGTTCTTC.